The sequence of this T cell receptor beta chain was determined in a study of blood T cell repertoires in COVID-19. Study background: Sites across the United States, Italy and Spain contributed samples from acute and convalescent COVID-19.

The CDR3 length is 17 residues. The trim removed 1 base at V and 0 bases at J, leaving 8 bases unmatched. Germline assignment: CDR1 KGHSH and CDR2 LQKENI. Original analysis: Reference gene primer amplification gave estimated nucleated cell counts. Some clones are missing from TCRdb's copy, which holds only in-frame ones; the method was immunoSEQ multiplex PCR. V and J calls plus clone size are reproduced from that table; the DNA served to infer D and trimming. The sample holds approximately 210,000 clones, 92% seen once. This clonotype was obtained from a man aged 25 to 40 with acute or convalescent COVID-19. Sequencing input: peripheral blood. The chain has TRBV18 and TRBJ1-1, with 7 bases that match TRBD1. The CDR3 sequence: CASSPRQGTFMNTEAFF. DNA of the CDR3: TGTGCCAGCTCACCACGACAGGGCACCTTCATGAACACTGAAGCTTTCTTT.